This TCR beta chain was recovered during a study of regulatory T cells in long-lasting Graves disease. Overall study results and limits: Persistent disease exhibited a predilection for TRBV28, TRBJ1-2 and TRBJ2-5. Reduced TCR diversity was observed in persistent Graves' patients versus newly diagnosed patients.

Details on this clonotype: Antigen unknown.

The CDR3 runs 14 residues. The germline V gene encodes CDR1 SGHNT and CDR2 YYREEE (reference sequence). V gave up 6 bases and J gave up 3 bases; unmatched junction bases: 9. Time point denoted: newly diagnosed GD, antithyroid drugs for less than 3 months. PBMC-extracted RNA yielded the TCR library. To make TCR beta libraries, researchers used iRepertoire HTBI primers and Arm-PCR of CDR3 regions. TCRdb re-derived calls from the multiplex PCR reads in MiXCR, one entry per CDR3 protein. Here the sample spans around 400,000 distinct CDR3 sequences, about a sixth being singletons. J is TRBJ2-7 and V is TRBV5-4; 7 positions match TRBD2. The sample consisted of peripheral blood mononuclear cells (PBMCs), taken at new diagnosis, from a patient treated with antithyroid drugs. The sequence was obtained from a female donor with Graves disease. For the CDR3, the DNA is TGTGCCAGCACCTTCCGTGGGACTAACTACGAGCAGTACTTC. Protein sequence: CASTFRGTNYEQYF.